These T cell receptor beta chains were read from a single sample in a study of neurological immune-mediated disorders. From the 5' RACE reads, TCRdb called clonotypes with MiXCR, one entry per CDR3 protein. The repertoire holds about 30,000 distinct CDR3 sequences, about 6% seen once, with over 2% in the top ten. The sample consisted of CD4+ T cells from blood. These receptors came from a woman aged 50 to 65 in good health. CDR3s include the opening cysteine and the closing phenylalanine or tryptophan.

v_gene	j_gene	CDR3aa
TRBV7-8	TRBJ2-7	CASSLFFYEQYF
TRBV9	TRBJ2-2	CASSVGGQSTGELFF
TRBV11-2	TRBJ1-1	CASTPRTGINTEAFF
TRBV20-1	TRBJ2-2	CSARPGGASSGELFF
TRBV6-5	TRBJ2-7	CASSYKWASGSFFYEQYF
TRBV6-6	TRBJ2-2	CASSPQALGIGTGELFF
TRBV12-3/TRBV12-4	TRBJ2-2	CASSLAPTGELFF
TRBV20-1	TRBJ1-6	CSAGPFEGPLHF
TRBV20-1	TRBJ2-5	CSAPTSGGLLETQYF
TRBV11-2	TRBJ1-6	CASSAGQYNSPLHF
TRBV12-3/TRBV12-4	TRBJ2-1	CATAQSGSSEQFF
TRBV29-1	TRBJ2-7	CSFNLGTYEQYF
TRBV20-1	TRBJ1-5	CSASPGTGNQPQHF
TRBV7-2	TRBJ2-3	CASSLDLAGGLRTDTQYF
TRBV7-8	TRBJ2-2	CASSPRETGELFF
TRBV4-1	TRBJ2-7	CASSPTHGTGGLEQYF
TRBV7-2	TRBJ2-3	CASRRLARSTDTQYF
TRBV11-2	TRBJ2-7	CASSPRTGEGYEQYF
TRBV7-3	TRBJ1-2	CASSPTEGYTF
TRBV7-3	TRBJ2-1	CASSFLSSGSYNEQFF